The next 28 T cell receptor beta chains were all read from a single sample in a study of blood T cell repertoires in COVID-19. Libraries were prepared by immunoSEQ multiplex PCR; TCRdb keeps only in-frame clonotypes and omits some of them. Here the sample spans 150,000 to 200,000 clones, roughly 93% being singletons. The sample taken for sequencing was peripheral blood. The receptors were gathered from a man aged 18 to 29 with acute or convalescent COVID-19.

The chain employs TRBV3-1 (or the pseudogene TRBV3-2) and TRBJ2-7; 11 bases are shared with TRBD2. Germline-derived CDR1 and CDR2 are LGHDT and YNNKEL (reference sequence). The CDR3 spans 15 residues. Unmatched junction bases numbered 3, after V lost 3 bases and J lost 2 bases. CDR3 sequence: CASSQDSGRAYEQYF. In nucleotides, the CDR3 is TGTGCCAGCAGCCAGGATAGCGGGAGGGCCTACGAGCAGTACTTC.

Only a few counts were recorded for this clone. The J gene is TRBJ2-1, the V gene TRBV27; weak D call: TRBD1 (6 bases). Germline CDR1 and CDR2: MNHEY and SMNVEV (reference sequence). V lost 10 bases and J lost 5, with 18 bases in between. The CDR3 length is 14 residues. CDR3 amino acids: CATHELDRNNEQFF. CDR3 nucleotide sequence: TGTGCCACCCACGAACTTGACAGGAACAATGAGCAGTTCTTC.

The genes are TRBV5-1 and TRBJ1-2; 7 nucleotides agree with TRBD1. Germline V gene sequence: CDR1 SGHRS, CDR2 YFSETQ. V shed 4 bases and J 8 bases; nucleotides not matched to a gene: 8. CDR3 length: 13 residues. CDR3 in amino acids: CASSVRDSEGYTF. The CDR3 DNA follows: TGCGCCAGCAGCGTACGGGACAGTGAAGGCTACACCTTC.

The chain joins TRBV5-4 to TRBJ2-1; 8 positions agree with TRBD2. This CDR3 contains 15 residues. V was clipped by 1 base and J by 2 bases; unmatched bases: 2. Per the germline V gene, CDR1 is SGHNT and CDR2 is YYREEE (reference sequence). The CDR3 DNA is TGTGCCAGCAGCTTGACGGGAGGGACCTACAATGAGCAGTTCTTC. Translating gives CASSLTGGTYNEQFF.

The gene calls are TRBV7-8 and TRBJ2-7; TRBD2 aligns across 8 bases. CDR3 length equals 17 residues. Germline CDR1 and CDR2: SGHVS and FQNEAQ. V dropped 0 bases and J dropped 2; count of bases not matched to a gene: 9. The CDR3 nucleotides read TGTGCCAGCAGCTTAGCCCCTTTAGCGGGGCCTCCCTACGAGCAGTACTTC. Its translation is CASSLAPLAGPPYEQYF.

The V call is TRBV11-3, the J call TRBJ1-1; D uncertain. The germline V gene encodes CDR1 SGHNT and CDR2 YENEEA. The V gene lost 1 base and the J gene lost 3 bases, with 9 bases spanning the gap. This CDR3 has 14 residues. The CDR3 here is CASSLGSGDTEAFF. Here the CDR3 DNA reads TGTGCCAGCAGCTTAGGTTCGGGTGACACTGAAGCTTTCTTT.

The V gene is TRBV23-1, the J gene TRBJ1-2; 7 nucleotides agree with TRBD1. TRBV23-1 is flagged as an ORF with uncertain function. The CDR3 has 19 residues. The V gene end was trimmed by 0 bases and the J gene end by 4 bases; junction bases not matched to a gene: 17. CDR3 nucleotide sequence: TGCGCCAGCAGTCAATCCGGGGGACAGCTGCCTTCTGGGTCCTATGGCTACACCTTC. Translating gives CASSQSGGQLPSGSYGYTF.

This clone has a handful of counts. J is TRBJ2-3 and V is TRBV18, with TRBD1 as a possible D gene (6 bases). The germline V and J ends were trimmed by 3 bases and 3 bases, with 13 bases remaining between them. The CDR3 runs 15 residues. Germline CDR1 is KGHSH and CDR2 is LQKENI. The CDR3 reads CASSPSQGNTDTQYF. The CDR3 DNA sequence: TGTGCCAGCTCACCCTCCCAGGGGAATACAGATACGCAGTATTTT. The entire variable domain, with the rest obtained from reference TRBV18 and TRBJ2-3, is as follows: NAGVMQNPRHLVRRRGQEARLRCSPMKGHSHVYWYRQLPEEGLKFMVYLQKENIIDESGMPKERFSAEFPKEGPSILRIQQVVRGDSAAYFCASSPSQGNTDTQYFGPGTRLTVL.

V gene TRBV11-3 combines with J gene TRBJ2-5; the match to TRBD2 covers 9 bases. The CDR3 is made up of 16 amino acids. The V and J ends lost 5 bases and 4 bases, in that order; junction bases with no gene match: 11. Germline V gene sequence: CDR1 SGHNT, CDR2 YENEEA. The CDR3, as DNA: TGTGCCAGCAGCCCCCGTGGCAGCGGGAGGCGAGAGACCCAGTACTTC. Protein sequence: CASSPRGSGRRETQYF.

The rearrangement joins TRBV5-1 to TRBJ2-2; D is perhaps TRBD2 (5 bases). The CDR3 runs 17 residues. In germline, CDR1 is SGHRS, CDR2 YFSETQ. Between the trimmed V and J ends, which lost 2 bases and 1 base, there was a span of 15 bases. The CDR3 loop is CASSFVVTGKNTGELFF. Here the CDR3 DNA reads TGCGCCAGCAGCTTTGTTGTAACGGGGAAGAACACCGGGGAGCTGTTTTTT.

The chain couples TRBV5-1 to TRBJ1-2, with a possible D match to TRBD1 (5 bases). CDR3 length equals 15 residues. Germline V gives CDR1 SGHRS, CDR2 YFSETQ. Trimming stripped 0 bases from V and 0 bases from J, with 9 bases between. Here the CDR3 reads CASSLDAGTNYGYTF. In DNA form, the CDR3 reads TGCGCCAGCAGCTTGGACGCAGGGACTAACTATGGCTACACCTTC.

The chain has TRBV7-6 and TRBJ2-1; D perhaps matches TRBD2 (5 bases). CDR3 length: 14 residues. The V end lost 5 bases, the J end lost 2 bases, and 10 bases lay between the germline ends. CDR1 and CDR2 (germline): SGHVS, FNYEAQ. The CDR3 nucleotides are TGTGCCAGCAGCCTCACCGGGACCTACAATGAGCAGTTCTTC. Amino acid sequence: CASSLTGTYNEQFF.

The genes are TRBV29-1 and TRBJ2-7, with TRBD2 matching 7 bases. Germline-derived CDR1 and CDR2 are SQVTM and ANQGSEA. CDR3 length: 12 amino acids. Unmatched junction bases numbered 9, after V lost 7 bases and J lost 6 bases. Written as DNA, the CDR3 is TGCAGCGCTGGGGGGGTCGGATTCGAGCAGTACTTC. This codes for CSAGGVGFEQYF.

This chain uses TRBV5-1 with TRBJ2-1; 10 bases map to TRBD1. Germline assignment: CDR1 SGHRS and CDR2 YFSETQ. This CDR3 has 18 amino acids. With V trimmed by 4 bases and J by 1 base, 11 bases remained unmatched. CDR3 protein: CASSAPGQGILSYNEQFF. CDR3 DNA sequence: TGCGCCAGCAGCGCTCCGGGACAGGGGATTTTATCCTACAATGAGCAGTTCTTC.

V gene TRBV4-1 combines with J gene TRBJ2-7; TRBD1 agrees at 8 bases. The germline CDR1 and CDR2 sequences are MGHRA and YSYEKL. Unmatched junction bases numbered 9, after V lost 1 base and J lost 4 bases. The CDR3 contains 16 residues. The CDR3 DNA sequence: TGCGCCAGCAGCCAAGTAGGGACAGGCCCTCTATACGAGCAGTACTTC. It codes for CASSQVGTGPLYEQYF.

V gene TRBV19 combines with J gene TRBJ1-5; D gene unclear. Germline V gene data show CDR1 as LNHDA and CDR2 as SQIVND (reference sequence). This CDR3 contains 14 residues. Trimming took 3 bases from V and 0 from J, leaving 6 bases between them. As DNA, the CDR3 is TGTGCCAGTAGTATGTCACATAGCAATCAGCCCCAGCATTTT. It yields the protein CASSMSHSNQPQHF.

The DNA of the CDR3 is TGTGCCTGGACGGGACTAGCGGGGGCCCAGAACACCGGGGAGCTGTTTTTT. Protein: CAWTGLAGAQNTGELFF. V gene TRBV30 combines with J gene TRBJ2-2, with TRBD2 identical over 14 bases. Germline V gene lookup returns CDR1 GTSNPN and CDR2 SVGIG (reference sequence). This CDR3 spans 17 amino acids. V shed 4 bases, J shed 1 base, and the junction held 5 bases outside the gene matches.

CDR3 sequence (DNA): TGTGCCAGCAGTCCTTGGGACAGGGATGACACTGAAGCTTTCTTT. Its translation is CASSPWDRDDTEAFF. The chain combines TRBV27 with TRBJ1-1, with 9 bases fitting TRBD1. The germline gives CDR1 MNHEY, CDR2 SMNVEV (reference sequence). Trimming removed 5 bases from V and 3 bases from J; junction bases left unmatched: 7. The CDR3 has 15 residues.

V gene TRBV6-1 combines with J gene TRBJ1-2; maybe TRBD1 (5 bases). The germline gives CDR1 MNHNS, CDR2 SASEGT. Trimming stripped 0 bases from V and 5 bases from J, with 7 bases between. The CDR3 is made up of 13 amino acids. In DNA form, the CDR3 reads TGTGCCAGCAGTGAAGCGGGGCCTTATGGCTACACCTTC. Amino acids: CASSEAGPYGYTF.

The chain links TRBV7-9 to TRBJ2-7; D perhaps matches TRBD1 (6 bases). Germline loops: CDR1 SEHNR, CDR2 FQNEAQ (reference sequence). This CDR3 contains 13 residues. The germline V and J ends were trimmed by 1 base and 6 bases, with 10 bases remaining between them. The CDR3 DNA follows: TGTGCCAGCAGCTTAGAAGGGGGAGTCGAGCAGTACTTC. Translating it yields CASSLEGGVEQYF.

The gene calls are TRBV5-1 and TRBJ2-2; a possible D gene is TRBD2 (7 bases). The germline CDR1 and CDR2 sequences are SGHRS and YFSETQ. Trimming took off 2 bases at V and 5 bases at J, with 13 bases between the two ends. The CDR3 consists of 15 residues. CDR3 DNA: TGCGCCAGCAGCTTCGGGGGGCTGGGAACCGGGGAGCTGTTTTTT. Translating it yields CASSFGGLGTGELFF. Full variable domain (rest looked up from reference TRBV5-1 and TRBJ2-2): KAGVTQTPRYLIKTRGQQVTLSCSPISGHRSVSWYQQTPGQGLQFLFEYFSETQRNKGNFPGRFSGRQFSNSRSEMNVSTLELGDSALYLCASSFGGLGTGELFFGEGSRLTVL.

The rearrangement uses TRBV18 and TRBJ1-5; tentatively, D is TRBD1 (6 bases). Germline loops: CDR1 KGHSH, CDR2 LQKENI. This CDR3 has 15 residues. V lost 6 bases and J lost 5, with 17 bases in between. The CDR3 is CASSLSTGTDQPQHF. CDR3 bases: TGTGCCAGCTCCCTTTCAACAGGGACGGATCAGCCCCAGCATTTT.

This clone was recorded only once. V usage is TRBV7-8 and J usage is TRBJ1-2, with TRBD1 matching over 8 bases. Per germline, CDR1 SGHVS and CDR2 FQNEAQ. This CDR3 has 13 amino acids. Trimming took 5 bases from V and 8 from J; bases not matched to a gene: 7. CDR3 sequence: CASSRDRGRGYTF. DNA of the CDR3: TGTGCCAGCAGCCGTGACAGGGGAAGAGGCTACACCTTC.

The chain employs TRBV5-6 and TRBJ2-5; perhaps TRBD2 as D (5 bases). The CDR3 extends over 14 amino acids. Germline CDR1 SGHDT, CDR2 YYEEEE. The V gene lost 4 bases and the J gene lost 5 bases, with 15 bases spanning the gap. CDR3 region: CASSPVRVEETQYF. CDR3 DNA: TGTGCCAGCAGCCCGGTGAGGGTTGAGGAGACCCAGTACTTC.

The chain is built from TRBV5-6 and TRBJ1-4; 9 bases align to TRBD1. The CDR3 consists of 15 residues. The V gene end was trimmed by 3 bases and the J gene end by 7 bases; junction bases not matched to a gene: 7. The germline V gene has CDR1 SGHDT and CDR2 YYEEEE. Written as DNA, the CDR3 is TGTGCCAGCAGCTCCTACCGACAGGGGGGTGAAAAACTGTTTTTT. Amino acids: CASSSYRQGGEKLFF.

J is TRBJ1-2 and V is TRBV5-1, with 10 bases identical to TRBD1. The V gene end was trimmed by 4 bases and the J gene end by 4 bases; junction bases not matched to a gene: 10. The germline V gene has CDR1 SGHRS and CDR2 YFSETQ. There are 16 residues in the CDR3. The DNA for the CDR3 is TGCGCCAGCAGCGCGGGGACAGGGGTGTTTGGCTATGGCTACACCTTC. Translation gives CASSAGTGVFGYGYTF.

About this clone: Its ends do not fully match the called genes, so a read error is possible. CDR3 bases: TGTGCCAGCAGCTTAGATATGACCGGGACACTAGTCTTC. Its translation is CASSLDMTGTLVF. The chain combines TRBV11-2 with TRBJ2-7; the D gene is possibly TRBD1 (6 bases). There are 13 residues in the CDR3. Germline V gene data show CDR1 as SGHAT and CDR2 as FQNNGV. The whole variable domain, filled in from reference TRBV11-2 and TRBJ2-7, reads EAGVAQSPRYKIIEKRQSVAFWCNPISGHATLYWYQQILGQGPKLLIQFQNNGVVDDSQLPKDRFSAERLKGVDSTLKIQPAKLEDSAVYLCASSLDMTGTLVFGPGTRLTVT.

The V and J genes are TRBV6-5 and TRBJ2-7; 10 positions match TRBD2. CDR1 and CDR2 (germline): MNHEY, SVGAGI. The V gene end was trimmed by 7 bases and the J gene end by 7 bases; junction bases not matched to a gene: 10. The CDR3 is 14 amino acids. CDR3 sequence (DNA): TGTGCCAGCAAATTAGCGGGAGGACAACCTGAGCAGTACTTC. Translated: CASKLAGGQPEQYF.